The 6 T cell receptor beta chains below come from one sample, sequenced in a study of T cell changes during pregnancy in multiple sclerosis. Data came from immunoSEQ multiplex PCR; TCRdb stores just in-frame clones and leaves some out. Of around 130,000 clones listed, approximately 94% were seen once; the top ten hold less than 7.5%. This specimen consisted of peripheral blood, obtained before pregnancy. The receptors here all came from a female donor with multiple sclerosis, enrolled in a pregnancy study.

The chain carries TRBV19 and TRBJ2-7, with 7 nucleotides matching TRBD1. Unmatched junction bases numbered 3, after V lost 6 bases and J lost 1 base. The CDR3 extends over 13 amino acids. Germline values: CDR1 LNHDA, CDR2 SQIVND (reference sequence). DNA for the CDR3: TGTGCCAGTAGCCCGACAGGGTCCTACGAGCAGTACTTC. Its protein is CASSPTGSYEQYF.

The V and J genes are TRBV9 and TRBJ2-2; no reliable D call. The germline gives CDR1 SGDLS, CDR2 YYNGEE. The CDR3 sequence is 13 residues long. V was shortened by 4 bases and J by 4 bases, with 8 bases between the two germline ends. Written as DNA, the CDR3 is TGTGCCAGCAGCACCCAGTTCACCGGGGAGCTGTTTTTT. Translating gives CASSTQFTGELFF.

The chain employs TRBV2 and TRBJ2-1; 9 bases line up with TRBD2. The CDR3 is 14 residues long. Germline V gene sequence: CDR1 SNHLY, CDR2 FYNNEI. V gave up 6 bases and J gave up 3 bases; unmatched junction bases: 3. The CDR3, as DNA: TGTGCCAGCAGGAGCGGGGGGATCTACAATGAGCAGTTCTTC. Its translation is CASRSGGIYNEQFF.

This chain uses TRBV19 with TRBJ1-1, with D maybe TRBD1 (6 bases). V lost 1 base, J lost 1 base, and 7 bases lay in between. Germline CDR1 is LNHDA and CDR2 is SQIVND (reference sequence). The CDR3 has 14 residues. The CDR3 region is CASSIGTANTEAFF. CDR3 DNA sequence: TGTGCCAGTAGTATAGGGACAGCGAACACTGAAGCTTTCTTT.

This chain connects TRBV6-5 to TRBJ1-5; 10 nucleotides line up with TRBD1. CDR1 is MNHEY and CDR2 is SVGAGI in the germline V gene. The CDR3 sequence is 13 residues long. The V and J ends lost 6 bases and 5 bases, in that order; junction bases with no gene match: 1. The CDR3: CASRDRGDQPQHF. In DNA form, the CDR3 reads TGTGCCAGCAGGGACAGGGGGGATCAGCCCCAGCATTTT.

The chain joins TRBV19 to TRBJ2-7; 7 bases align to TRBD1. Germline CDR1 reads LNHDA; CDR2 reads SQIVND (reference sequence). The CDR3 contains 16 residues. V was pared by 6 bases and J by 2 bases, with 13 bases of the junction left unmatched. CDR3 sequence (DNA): TGTGCCAGTAGCCGACCTCCGGGACAGCTACCCTACGAGCAGTACTTC. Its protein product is CASSRPPGQLPYEQYF.